The next 2 T cell receptor beta chains were all read from a single sample in a study of T-cell reconstitution after alpha-beta-depleted transplantation in children. Construction of the TCRbeta library involved unique molecular identifiers. One entry per CDR3 protein results from TCRdb running MiXCR on the PCR reads. The table shows about 300,000 distinct CDR3 sequences, with 6% to 10% occurring only once. Notes on the study in general: Newly made T cells mostly supplied T-cell counts and diversity one year after transplant.

These receptors have no known antigen. The input for sequencing was peripheral blood, taken 360 days after TCRalphabeta/CD19-depleted stem cell transplant. These receptor sequences come from a female patient aged 2-9 years who had a stem cell transplant for Fanconi anemia, so the T cells may come from the graft donor.

This clonotype showed up many times. The V and J genes are TRBV27 and TRBJ1-2; TRBD1 might be the D (6 bases). Trimming stripped 0 bases from V and 5 bases from J, with 16 bases between. Germline-derived CDR1 and CDR2 are MNHEY and SMNVEV (reference sequence). The CDR3 contains 16 residues. CDR3 in amino acids: CASSLSDSYKEYGYTF. DNA of the CDR3: TGTGCCAGCAGTTTATCGGACAGCTATAAGGAATATGGCTACACCTTC.

V and J are TRBV28 and TRBJ2-7, with D unclear. Trimming removed 5 bases at V and 3 bases at J, with 8 bases between. Germline-derived CDR1 and CDR2 are MDHEN and SYDVKM. The CDR3 is 12 amino acids. The CDR3, as DNA: TGTGCCAGCAGTCCGGCCCGCTACGAGCAGTACTTC. Protein product: CASSPARYEQYF.